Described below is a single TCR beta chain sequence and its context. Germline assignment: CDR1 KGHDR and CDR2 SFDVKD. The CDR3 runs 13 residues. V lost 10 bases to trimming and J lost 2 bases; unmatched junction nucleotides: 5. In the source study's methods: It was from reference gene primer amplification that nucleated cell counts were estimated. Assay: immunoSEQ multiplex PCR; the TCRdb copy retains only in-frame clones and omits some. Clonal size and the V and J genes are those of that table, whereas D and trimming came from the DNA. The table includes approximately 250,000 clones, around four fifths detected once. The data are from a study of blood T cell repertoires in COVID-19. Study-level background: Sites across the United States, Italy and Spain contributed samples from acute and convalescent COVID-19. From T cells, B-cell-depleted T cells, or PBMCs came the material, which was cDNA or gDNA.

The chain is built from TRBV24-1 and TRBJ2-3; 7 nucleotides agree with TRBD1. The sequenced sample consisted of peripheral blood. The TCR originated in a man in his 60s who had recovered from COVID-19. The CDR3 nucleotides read TGTGCCACTGGGGACAGTCACACAGATACGCAGTATTTT. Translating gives CATGDSHTDTQYF.